The TCR beta chain described here comes from a study of blood T cells in healthy people across ages. Study-wide points: Roughly linearly, TCR beta diversity per million T cells fell as age increased. Unsorted PBMC material precluded a definitive naive versus antigen-experienced comparison.

It was with a sample-barcoded 5' primer and a J-beta primer mix that a second PCR of roughly 6 to 11 cycles was run. In TCRdb, the 5' RACE reads were re-called with MiXCR into one record per CDR3 protein. Of some 800,000 distinct CDR3 sequences detected, around 45% appear once; the ten largest clones hold roughly 18%. This clonotype was observed a handful of times. As yet, its antigen is unknown. Drawing of peripheral blood yielded approximately 10 milliliters from each donor. Researchers isolated at least 7 million PBMCs per sample. The germline gives CDR1 LGHDT, CDR2 YNNKEL (reference sequence). V gave up 3 bases and J gave up 5 bases; unmatched junction bases: 11. The CDR3 is made up of 18 amino acids.

The TCR sequence derives from a man in his fifties or sixties in good health. The chain joins TRBV3-1 to TRBJ1-4; 11 bases align to TRBD1. Sequences were obtained from blood. The CDR3 DNA is TGTGCCAGCAGCCAGGTGTTAGGACAGGGGGCGCAGAATGAAAAACTGTTTTTT. Protein product: CASSQVLGQGAQNEKLFF.